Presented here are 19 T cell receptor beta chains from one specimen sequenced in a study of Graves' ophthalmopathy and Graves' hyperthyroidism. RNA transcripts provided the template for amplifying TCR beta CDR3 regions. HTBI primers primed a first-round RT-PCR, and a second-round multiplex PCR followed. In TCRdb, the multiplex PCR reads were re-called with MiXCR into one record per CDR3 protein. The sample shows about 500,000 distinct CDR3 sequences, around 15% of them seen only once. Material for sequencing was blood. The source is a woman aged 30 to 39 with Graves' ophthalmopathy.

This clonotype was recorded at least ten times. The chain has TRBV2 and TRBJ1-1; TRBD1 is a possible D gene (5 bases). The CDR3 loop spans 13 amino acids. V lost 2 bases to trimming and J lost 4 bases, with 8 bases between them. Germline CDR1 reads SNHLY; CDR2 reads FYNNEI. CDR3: CASSEPGTTEAFF. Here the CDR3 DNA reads TGTGCCAGCAGTGAACCAGGGACCACTGAAGCTTTCTTT.

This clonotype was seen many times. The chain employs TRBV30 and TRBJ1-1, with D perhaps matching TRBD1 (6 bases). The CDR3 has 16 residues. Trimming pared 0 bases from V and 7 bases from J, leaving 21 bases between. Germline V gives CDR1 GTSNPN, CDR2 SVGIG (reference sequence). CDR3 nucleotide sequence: TGTGCCTGGAGTGTGGGGGGGGGGCACCTTAGGAATGAAGCTTTCTTT. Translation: CAWSVGGGHLRNEAFF.

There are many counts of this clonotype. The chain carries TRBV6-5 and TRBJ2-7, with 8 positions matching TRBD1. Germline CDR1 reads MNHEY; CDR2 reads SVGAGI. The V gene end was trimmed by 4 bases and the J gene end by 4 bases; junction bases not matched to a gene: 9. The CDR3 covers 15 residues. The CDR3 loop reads CASSLRQGAGYEQYF. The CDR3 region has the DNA TGTGCCAGCAGTTTAAGGCAGGGGGCAGGGTACGAGCAGTACTTC.

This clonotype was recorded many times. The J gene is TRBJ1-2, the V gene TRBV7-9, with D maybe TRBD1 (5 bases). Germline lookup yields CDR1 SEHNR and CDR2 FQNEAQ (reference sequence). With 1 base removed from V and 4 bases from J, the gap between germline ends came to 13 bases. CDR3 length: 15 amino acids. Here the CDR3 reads CASSLGGRATYGYTF. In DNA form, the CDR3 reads TGTGCCAGCAGCTTAGGCGGCAGGGCGACCTATGGCTACACCTTC.

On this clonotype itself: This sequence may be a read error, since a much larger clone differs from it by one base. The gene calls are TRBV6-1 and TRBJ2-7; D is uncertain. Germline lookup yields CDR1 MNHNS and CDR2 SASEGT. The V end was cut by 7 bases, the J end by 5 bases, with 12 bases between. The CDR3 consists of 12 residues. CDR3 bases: TGTGCCAGCATCAGGATTCCTAACGAGCAGTACTTC. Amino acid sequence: CASIRIPNEQYF.

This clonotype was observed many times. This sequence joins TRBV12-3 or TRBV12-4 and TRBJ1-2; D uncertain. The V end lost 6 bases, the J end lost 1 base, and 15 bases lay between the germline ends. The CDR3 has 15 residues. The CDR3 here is CASSLINHLNYGYTF. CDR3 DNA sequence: TGTGCCAGCAGCTTGATCAATCACCTTAACTATGGCTACACCTTC.

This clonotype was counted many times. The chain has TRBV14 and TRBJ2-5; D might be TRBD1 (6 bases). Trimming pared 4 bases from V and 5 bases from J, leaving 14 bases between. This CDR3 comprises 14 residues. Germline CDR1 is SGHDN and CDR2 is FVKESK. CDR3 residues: CASSRTGFRETQYF. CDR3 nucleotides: TGTGCCAGCAGCCGAACAGGGTTCAGGGAGACCCAGTACTTC.

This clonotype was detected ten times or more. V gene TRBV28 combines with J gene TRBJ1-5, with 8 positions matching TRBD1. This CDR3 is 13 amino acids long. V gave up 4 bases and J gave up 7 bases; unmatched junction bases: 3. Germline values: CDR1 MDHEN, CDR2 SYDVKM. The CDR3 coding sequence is TGTGCCAGCAGTTACAGGGGGATCCAGCCCCAGCATTTT. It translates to CASSYRGIQPQHF.

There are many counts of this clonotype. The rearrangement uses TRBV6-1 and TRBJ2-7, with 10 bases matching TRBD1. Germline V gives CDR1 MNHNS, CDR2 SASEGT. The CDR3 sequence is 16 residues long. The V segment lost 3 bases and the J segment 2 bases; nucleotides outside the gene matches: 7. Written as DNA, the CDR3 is TGTGCCAGCAGTGAGCTTGCGGGACAGGGGACCTACGAGCAGTACTTC. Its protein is CASSELAGQGTYEQYF.

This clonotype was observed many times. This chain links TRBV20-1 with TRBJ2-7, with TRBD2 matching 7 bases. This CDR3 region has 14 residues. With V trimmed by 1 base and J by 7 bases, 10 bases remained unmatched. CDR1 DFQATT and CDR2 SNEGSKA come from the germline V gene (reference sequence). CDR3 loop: CSARVETAAGEQYF. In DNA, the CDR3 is TGCAGTGCTAGAGTGGAGACAGCAGCGGGGGAGCAGTACTTC.

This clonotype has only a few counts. Here the CDR3 reads CASSLTRDSGYTF. The CDR3 DNA is TGTGCCAGCAGTTTAACCCGGGACAGTGGCTACACCTTC. V is TRBV12-3 or TRBV12-4 and J is TRBJ1-2, with 7 nucleotides matching TRBD1. The CDR3 has 13 amino acids. V shed 2 bases and J 7 bases; nucleotides not matched to a gene: 4.

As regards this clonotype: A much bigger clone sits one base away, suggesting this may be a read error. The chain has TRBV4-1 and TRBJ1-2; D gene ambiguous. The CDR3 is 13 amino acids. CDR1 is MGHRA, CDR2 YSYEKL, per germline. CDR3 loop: CASSLELNYGFTF. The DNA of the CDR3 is TGCGCCAGCAGCCTCGAGCTTAACTATGGCTTCACCTTC.

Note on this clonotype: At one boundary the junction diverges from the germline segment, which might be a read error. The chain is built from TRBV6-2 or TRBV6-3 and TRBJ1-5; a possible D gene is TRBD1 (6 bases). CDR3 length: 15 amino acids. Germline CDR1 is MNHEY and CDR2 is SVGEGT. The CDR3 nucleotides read TGTGCCAGCCGCGACACGACAGGTAGCAATCAGCCCCTGCATTTT. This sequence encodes CASRDTTGSNQPLHF.

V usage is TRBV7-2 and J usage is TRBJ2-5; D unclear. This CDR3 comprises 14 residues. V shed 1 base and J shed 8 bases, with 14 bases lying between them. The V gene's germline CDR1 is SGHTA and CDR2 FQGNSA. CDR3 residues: CASSLVNGRDTQYF. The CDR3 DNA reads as TGTGCCAGCAGCTTAGTTAACGGTCGAGATACCCAGTACTTC.

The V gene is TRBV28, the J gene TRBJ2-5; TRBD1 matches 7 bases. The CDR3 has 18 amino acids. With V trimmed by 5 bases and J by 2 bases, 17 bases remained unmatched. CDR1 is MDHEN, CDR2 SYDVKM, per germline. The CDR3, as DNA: TGTGCCAGCAGTCCCTATCTACACTCCGGGACAGTTCAAGAGACCCAGTACTTC. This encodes CASSPYLHSGTVQETQYF.

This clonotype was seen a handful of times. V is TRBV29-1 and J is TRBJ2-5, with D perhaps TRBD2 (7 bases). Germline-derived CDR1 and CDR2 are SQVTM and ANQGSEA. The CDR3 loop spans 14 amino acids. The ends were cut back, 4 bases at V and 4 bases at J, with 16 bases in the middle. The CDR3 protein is CSVVARRGAETQYF. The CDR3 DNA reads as TGCAGCGTTGTGGCCCGACGGGGGGCAGAGACCCAGTACTTC.

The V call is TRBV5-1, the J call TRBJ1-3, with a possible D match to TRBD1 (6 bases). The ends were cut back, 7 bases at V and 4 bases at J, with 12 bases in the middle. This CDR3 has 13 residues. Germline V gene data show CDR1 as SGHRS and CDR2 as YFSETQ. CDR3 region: CASSDSDGNTIYF. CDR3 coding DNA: TGCGCCAGCTCGGACAGTGACGGAAACACCATATATTTT.

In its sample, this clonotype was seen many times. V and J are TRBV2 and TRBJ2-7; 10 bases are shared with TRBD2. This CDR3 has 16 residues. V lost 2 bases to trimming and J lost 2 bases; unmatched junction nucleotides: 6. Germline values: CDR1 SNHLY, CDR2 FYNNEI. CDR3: CASSELGLADTYEQYF. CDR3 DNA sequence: TGTGCCAGCAGTGAATTAGGACTAGCGGATACCTACGAGCAGTACTTC.

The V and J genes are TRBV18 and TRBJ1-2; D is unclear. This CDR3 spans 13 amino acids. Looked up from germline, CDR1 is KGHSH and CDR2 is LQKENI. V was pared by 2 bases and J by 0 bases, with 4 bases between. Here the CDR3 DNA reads TGTGCCAGCTCACCAGAATCTAACTATGGCTACACCTTC. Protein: CASSPESNYGYTF.